This TCR beta chain stems from a study of blood T cell repertoires in COVID-19. Background on the study: The analysed material was cDNA or gDNA that came from T cells, B-cell-depleted T cells, or PBMCs.

Trimming left V 1 base short and J 3 bases short, with 12 bases between. In germline, CDR1 is SGHTA, CDR2 FQGNSA. The CDR3 is 15 amino acids. Per the original data handling: Amplification of reference gene primers provided the estimated nucleated cell counts. Assay used: immunoSEQ multiplex PCR; TCRdb lists only in-frame clones, some missing. V and J calls and clone size are as listed in that table; D and trimming were resolved from the DNA. The data contain 110,000 to 150,000 clones, 65% to 90% of them singletons. The sequenced sample consisted of peripheral blood. This receptor was identified in a man in his fifties with acute or convalescent COVID-19. The chain couples TRBV7-2 to TRBJ2-5; D is possibly TRBD2 (5 bases). The CDR3 loop reads CASSLGVGVEETQYF. DNA for the CDR3: TGTGCCAGCAGCTTAGGGGTCGGGGTAGAAGAGACCCAGTACTTC. The full variable domain, its missing parts supplied by reference TRBV7-2 and TRBJ2-5, is GAGVSQSPSNKVTEKGKDVELRCDPISGHTALYWYRQSLGQGLEFLIYFQGNSAPDKSGLPSDRFSAERTGGSVSTLTIQRTQQEDSAVYLCASSLGVGVEETQYFGPGTRLLVL.